Described below is a single T cell receptor (beta chain) sequence and its context. The data were obtained in a study of shared clonotypes between healthy human individuals. Method: immunoSEQ multiplex PCR; TCRdb's copy keeps in-frame clones and lacks some. The table includes millions of clones, roughly 92% detected once. Germline CDR1 SGHVS, CDR2 FNYEAQ. This CDR3 has 16 amino acids. V lost 1 base and J lost 4; bases outside the gene matches: 7. Sequenced sample: naive CD4+ T cells sorted from blood. Subset: CD45RA+ positively selected. The chain has TRBV7-6 and TRBJ2-1, with 7 bases aligning to TRBD2. The sequence derives from a man younger than 35 in good health. CDR3 DNA: TGTGCCAGCAGCTTAGATAGCGGGCGGTCGTACAATGAGCAGTTCTTC. As protein: CASSLDSGRSYNEQFF.